The clone carrying this T cell receptor (beta chain) appeared a few times. What it recognizes is unknown. TCRdb re-derived calls from the 5' RACE reads in MiXCR, one entry per CDR3 protein. This table has a few hundred thousand distinct CDR3 sequences, roughly 12% appearing once. The data derive from a study of T cells after yellow fever vaccination. Study outcomes and limitations: Subsequent booster samples again held most clones from primary vaccination (96% CD4, 85% to 90% CD8).

The TCR sequence derives from a man between 18 and 29 years old who received the YFV17D yellow fever vaccine. Sequenced material: PBMCs, taken on the day of the first yellow fever vaccination.

In DNA, the CDR3 is TGCAGCGCTGAGGGTTCGGATACGCAGTATTTT. Residues: CSAEGSDTQYF. The V gene is TRBV29-1, the J gene TRBJ2-3; a weak D match, TRBD2 (5 bases). The V gene's germline CDR1 is SQVTM and CDR2 ANQGSEA. The CDR3 is made up of 11 amino acids. Deletions cut 7 bases from V and 6 bases from J, with 11 bases between.